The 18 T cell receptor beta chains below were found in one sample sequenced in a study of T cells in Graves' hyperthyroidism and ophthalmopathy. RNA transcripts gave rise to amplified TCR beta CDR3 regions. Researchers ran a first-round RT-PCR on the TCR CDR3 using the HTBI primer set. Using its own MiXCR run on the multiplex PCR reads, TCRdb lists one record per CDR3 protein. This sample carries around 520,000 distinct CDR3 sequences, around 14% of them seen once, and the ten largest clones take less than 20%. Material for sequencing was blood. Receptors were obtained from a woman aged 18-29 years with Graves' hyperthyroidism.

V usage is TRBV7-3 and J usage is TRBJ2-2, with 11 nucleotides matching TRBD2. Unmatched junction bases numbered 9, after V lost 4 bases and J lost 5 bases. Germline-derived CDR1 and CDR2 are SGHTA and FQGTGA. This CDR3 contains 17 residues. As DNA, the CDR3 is TGTGCCAGCAGCTCATCACTAGCGGGAGTTAATACCGGGGAGCTGTTTTTT. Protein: CASSSSLAGVNTGELFF.

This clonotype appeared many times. The CDR3 here is CASRPAPNEQFF. The DNA for the CDR3 is TGTGCCAGTAGGCCAGCGCCAAATGAGCAGTTCTTC. The chain is built from TRBV28 and TRBJ2-1; unclear D gene. V was trimmed by 9 bases and J by 7 bases, leaving 13 bases between them. The CDR3 consists of 12 residues. Per germline, CDR1 MDHEN and CDR2 SYDVKM.

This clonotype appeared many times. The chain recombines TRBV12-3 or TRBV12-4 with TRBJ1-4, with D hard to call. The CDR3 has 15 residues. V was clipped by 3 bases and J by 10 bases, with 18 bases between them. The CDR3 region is CASSFPEGGQRKLFF. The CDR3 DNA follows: TGTGCCAGCAGTTTCCCCGAAGGCGGTCAACGAAAACTGTTTTTT.

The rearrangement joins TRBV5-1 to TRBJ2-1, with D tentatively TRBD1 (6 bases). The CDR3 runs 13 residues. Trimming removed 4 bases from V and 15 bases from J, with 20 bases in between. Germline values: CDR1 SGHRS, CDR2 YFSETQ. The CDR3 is CASSLPPDRRGFF. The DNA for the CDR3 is TGCGCCAGCAGCCTCCCGCCTGACAGGCGAGGGTTCTTC.

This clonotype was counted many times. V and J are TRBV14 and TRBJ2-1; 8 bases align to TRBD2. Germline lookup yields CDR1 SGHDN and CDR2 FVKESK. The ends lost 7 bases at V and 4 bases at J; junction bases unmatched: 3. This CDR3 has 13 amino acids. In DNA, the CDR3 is TGTGCCAGCAACGGGGGGGCTTACAATGAGCAGTTCTTC. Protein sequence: CASNGGAYNEQFF.

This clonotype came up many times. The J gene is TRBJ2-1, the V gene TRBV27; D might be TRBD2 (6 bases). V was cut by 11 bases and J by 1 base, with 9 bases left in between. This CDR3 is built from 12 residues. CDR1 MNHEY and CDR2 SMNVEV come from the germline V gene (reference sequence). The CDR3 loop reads CAASGSYNEQFF. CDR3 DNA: TGTGCCGCCAGCGGGTCCTACAATGAGCAGTTCTTC.

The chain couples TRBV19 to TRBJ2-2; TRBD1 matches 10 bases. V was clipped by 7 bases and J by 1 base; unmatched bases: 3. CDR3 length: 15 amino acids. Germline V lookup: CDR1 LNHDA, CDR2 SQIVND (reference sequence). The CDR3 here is CASTDRGRNTGELFF. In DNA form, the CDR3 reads TGTGCCAGTACCGACAGGGGGCGGAACACCGGGGAGCTGTTTTTT.

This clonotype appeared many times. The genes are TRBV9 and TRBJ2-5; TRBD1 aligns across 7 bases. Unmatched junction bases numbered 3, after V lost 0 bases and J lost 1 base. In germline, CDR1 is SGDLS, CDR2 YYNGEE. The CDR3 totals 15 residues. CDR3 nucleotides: TGTGCCAGCAGCGTAGAACAGGGGCGCCAAGAGACCCAGTACTTC. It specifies CASSVEQGRQETQYF. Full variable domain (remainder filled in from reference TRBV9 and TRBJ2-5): DSGVTQTPKHLITATGQRVTLRCSPRSGDLSVYWYQQSLDQGLQFLIQYYNGEERAKGNILERFSAQQFPDLHSELNLSSLELGDSALYFCASSVEQGRQETQYFGPGTRLLVL.

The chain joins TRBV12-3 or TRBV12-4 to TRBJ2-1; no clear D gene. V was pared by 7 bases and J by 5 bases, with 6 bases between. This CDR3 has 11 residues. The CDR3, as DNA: TGTGCCAGCATTAAGAACAATGAGCAGTTCTTC. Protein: CASIKNNEQFF.

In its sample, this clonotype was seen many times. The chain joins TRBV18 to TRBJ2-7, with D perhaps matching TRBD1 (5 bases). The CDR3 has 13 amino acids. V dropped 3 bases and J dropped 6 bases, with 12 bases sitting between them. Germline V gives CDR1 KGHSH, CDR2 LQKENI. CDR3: CASSPGLTAEQYV. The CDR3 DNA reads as TGTGCCAGCTCACCCGGTCTGACAGCCGAGCAGTACGTC.

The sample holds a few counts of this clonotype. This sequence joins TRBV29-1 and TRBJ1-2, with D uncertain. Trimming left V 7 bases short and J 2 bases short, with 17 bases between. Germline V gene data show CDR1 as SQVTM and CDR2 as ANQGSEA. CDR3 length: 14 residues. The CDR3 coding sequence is TGCAGCGCTTTGTTAAGCCCAGTCAACTATGGCTACACCTTC. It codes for CSALLSPVNYGYTF. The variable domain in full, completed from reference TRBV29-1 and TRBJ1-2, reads SAVISQKPSRDICQRGTSLTIQCQVDSQVTMMFWYRQQPGQSLTLIATANQGSEATYESGFVIDKFPISRPNLTFSTLTVSNMSPEDSSIYLCSALLSPVNYGYTFGSGTRLTVV.

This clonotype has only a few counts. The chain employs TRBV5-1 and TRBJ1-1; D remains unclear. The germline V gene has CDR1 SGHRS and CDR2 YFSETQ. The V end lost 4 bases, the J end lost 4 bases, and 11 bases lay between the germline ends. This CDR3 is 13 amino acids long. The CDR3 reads CASSPAWSTEAFF. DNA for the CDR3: TGCGCCAGCAGCCCAGCATGGAGCACTGAAGCTTTCTTT.

CDR3 sequence (DNA): TGTGCCAGCCTATCCGTGGGCCGAGGGAGCGGGAGGGCCCGGTACGAGCAGTACTTC. The encoded protein is CASLSVGRGSGRARYEQYF. The chain employs TRBV27 and TRBJ2-7, with 10 bases lining up with TRBD2. This CDR3 has 19 amino acids. V lost 8 bases and J lost 4; bases outside the gene matches: 23. CDR1 is MNHEY, CDR2 SMNVEV, per germline (reference sequence).

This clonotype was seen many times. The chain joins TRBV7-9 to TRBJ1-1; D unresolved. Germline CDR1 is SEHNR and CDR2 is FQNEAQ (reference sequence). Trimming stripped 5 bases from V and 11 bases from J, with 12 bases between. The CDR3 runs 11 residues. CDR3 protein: CASSGEQWAFF. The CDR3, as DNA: TGTGCCAGCAGCGGCGAACAGTGGGCTTTCTTT.

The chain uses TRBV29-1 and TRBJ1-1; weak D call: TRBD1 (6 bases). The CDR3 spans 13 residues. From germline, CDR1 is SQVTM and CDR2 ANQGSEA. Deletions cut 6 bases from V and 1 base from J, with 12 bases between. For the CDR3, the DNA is TGCAGCGTCCAAGGACAGCCGAACACTGAAGCTTTCTTT. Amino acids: CSVQGQPNTEAFF.

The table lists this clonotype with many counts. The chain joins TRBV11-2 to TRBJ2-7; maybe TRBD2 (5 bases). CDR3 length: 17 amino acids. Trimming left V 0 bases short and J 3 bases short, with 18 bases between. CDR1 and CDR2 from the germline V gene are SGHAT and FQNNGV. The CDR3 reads CASSLDWVSGKYYEQYV. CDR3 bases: TGTGCCAGCAGCTTAGATTGGGTTTCGGGAAAGTACTACGAGCAGTACGTC.

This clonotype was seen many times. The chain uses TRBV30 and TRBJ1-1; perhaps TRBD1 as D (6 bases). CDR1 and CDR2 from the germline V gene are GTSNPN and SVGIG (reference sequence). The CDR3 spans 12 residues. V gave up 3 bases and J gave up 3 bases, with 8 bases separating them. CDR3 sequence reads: CAWRRGDTEAFF. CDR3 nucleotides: TGTGCCTGGAGGAGGGGGGACACTGAAGCTTTCTTT.

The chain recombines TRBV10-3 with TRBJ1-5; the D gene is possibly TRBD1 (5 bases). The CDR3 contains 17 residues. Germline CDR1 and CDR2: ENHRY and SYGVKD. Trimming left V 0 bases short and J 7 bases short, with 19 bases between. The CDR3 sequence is CAISESASGQGSQPQHF. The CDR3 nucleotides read TGTGCCATCAGTGAGTCCGCCTCGGGGCAGGGAAGCCAGCCCCAGCATTTT.